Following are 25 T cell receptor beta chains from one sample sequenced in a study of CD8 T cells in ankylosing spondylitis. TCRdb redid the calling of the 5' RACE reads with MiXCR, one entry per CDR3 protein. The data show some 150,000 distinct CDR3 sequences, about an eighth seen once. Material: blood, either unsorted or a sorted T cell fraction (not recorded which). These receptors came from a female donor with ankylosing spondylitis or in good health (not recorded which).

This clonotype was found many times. Here the CDR3 reads CASSFGQGRQPQHF. CDR3 nucleotides: TGTGCCAGCAGTTTCGGACAGGGTAGGCAGCCCCAGCATTTT. The chain links TRBV12-3 or TRBV12-4 to TRBJ1-5; 8 bases match TRBD1. V was pared by 3 bases and J by 7 bases, with 5 bases of the junction left unmatched. There are 14 residues in the CDR3.

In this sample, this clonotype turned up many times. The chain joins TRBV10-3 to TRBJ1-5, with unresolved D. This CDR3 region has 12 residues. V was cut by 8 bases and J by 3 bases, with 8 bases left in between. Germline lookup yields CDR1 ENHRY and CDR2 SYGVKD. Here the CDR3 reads CAIGSNNQPQHF. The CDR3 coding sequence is TGTGCCATCGGGTCGAACAATCAGCCCCAGCATTTT.

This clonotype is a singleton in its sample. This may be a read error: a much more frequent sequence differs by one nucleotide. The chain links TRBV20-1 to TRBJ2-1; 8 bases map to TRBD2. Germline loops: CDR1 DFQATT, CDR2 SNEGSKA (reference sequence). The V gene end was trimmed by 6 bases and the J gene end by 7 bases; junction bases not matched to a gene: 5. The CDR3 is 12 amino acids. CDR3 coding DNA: TGCAGTGCCAGACTAGCGATTAATGAGCAGTTCTTC. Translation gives CSARLAINEQFF.

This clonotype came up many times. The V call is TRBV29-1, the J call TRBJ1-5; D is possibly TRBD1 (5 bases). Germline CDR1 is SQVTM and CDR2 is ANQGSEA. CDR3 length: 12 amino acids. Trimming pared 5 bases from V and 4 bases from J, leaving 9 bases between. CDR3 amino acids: CSVRGTNQPQHF. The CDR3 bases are TGCAGCGTTAGGGGAACTAATCAGCCCCAGCATTTT.

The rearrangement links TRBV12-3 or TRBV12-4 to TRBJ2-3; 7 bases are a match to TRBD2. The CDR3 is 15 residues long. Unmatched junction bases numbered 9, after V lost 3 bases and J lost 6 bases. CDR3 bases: TGTGCCAGCAGTTTCCGGAGCGGGATGAGGGATACGCAGTATTTT. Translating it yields CASSFRSGMRDTQYF.

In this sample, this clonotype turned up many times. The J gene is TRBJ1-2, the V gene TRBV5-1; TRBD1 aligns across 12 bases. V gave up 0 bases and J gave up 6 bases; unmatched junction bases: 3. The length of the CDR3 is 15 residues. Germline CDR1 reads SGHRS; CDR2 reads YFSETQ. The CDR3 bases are TGCGCCAGCAGCTTGGTAGGGACAGGGGGCGATGGCTACACCTTC. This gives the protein CASSLVGTGGDGYTF.

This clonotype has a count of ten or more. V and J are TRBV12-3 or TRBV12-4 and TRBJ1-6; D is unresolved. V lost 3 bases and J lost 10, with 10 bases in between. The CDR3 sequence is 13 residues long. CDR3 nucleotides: TGTGCCAGCAGTTTCTACGTAGGCTCACCCCTCCACTTT. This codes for CASSFYVGSPLHF.

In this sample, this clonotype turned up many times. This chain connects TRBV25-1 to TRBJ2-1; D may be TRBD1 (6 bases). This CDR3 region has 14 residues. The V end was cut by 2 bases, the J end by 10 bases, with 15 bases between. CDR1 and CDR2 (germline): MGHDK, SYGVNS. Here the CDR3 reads CASSEALTGMEQFF. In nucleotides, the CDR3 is TGTGCCAGCAGTGAAGCCCTAACAGGGATGGAGCAGTTCTTC.

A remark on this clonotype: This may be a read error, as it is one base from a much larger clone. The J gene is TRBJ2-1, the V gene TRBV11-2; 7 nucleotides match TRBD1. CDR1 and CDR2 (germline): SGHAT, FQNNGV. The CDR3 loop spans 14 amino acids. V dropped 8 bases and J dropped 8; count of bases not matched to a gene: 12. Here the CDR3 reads CASRSTGPEDEQFF. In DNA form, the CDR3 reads TGTGCCAGCCGCTCGACAGGGCCGGAGGATGAGCAGTTCTTC.

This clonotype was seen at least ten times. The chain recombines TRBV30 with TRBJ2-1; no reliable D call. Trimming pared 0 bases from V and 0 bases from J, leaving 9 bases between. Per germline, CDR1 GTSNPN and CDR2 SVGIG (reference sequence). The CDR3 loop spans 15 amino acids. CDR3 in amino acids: CAWSVHHTSYNEQFF. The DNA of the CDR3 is TGTGCCTGGAGTGTTCACCACACCTCCTACAATGAGCAGTTCTTC.

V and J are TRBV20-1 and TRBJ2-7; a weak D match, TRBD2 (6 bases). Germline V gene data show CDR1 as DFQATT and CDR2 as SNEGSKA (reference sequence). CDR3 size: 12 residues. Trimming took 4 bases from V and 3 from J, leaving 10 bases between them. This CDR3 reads CSAIPGGYEQYF. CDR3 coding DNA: TGCAGTGCTATCCCCGGGGGCTACGAGCAGTACTTC.

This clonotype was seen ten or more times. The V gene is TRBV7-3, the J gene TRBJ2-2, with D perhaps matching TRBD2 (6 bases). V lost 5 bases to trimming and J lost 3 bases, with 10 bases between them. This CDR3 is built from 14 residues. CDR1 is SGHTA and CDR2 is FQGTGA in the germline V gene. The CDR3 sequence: CASSRTGDTGELFF. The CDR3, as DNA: TGTGCCAGCAGCCGAACGGGGGACACCGGGGAGCTGTTTTTT.

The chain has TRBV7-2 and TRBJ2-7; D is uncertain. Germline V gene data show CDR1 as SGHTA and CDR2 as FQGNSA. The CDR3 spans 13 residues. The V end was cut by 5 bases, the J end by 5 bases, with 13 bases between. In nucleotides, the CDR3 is TGTGCCAGCAGCCCCTACCTCACCGACGAGCAGTACTTC. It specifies CASSPYLTDEQYF.

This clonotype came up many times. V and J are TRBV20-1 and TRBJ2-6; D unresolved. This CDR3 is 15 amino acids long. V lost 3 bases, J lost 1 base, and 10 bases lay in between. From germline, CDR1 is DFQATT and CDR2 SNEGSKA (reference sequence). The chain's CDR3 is CSARSLGSGANVLTF. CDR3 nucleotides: TGCAGTGCTAGGTCCTTAGGGTCTGGGGCCAACGTCCTGACTTTC.

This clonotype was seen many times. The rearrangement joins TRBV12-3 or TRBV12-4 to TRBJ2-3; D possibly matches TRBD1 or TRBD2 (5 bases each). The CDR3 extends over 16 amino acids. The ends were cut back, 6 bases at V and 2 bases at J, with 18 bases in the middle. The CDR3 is CASSPGTAGYTDTQYF. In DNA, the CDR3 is TGTGCCAGCAGCCCAGGGACGGCCGGTTACACAGATACGCAGTATTTT.

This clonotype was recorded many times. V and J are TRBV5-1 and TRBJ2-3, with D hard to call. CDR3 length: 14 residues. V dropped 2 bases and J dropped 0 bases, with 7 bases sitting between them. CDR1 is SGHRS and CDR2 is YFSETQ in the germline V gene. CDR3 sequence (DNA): TGCGCCAGCAGCTTTTGGGCTAGCACAGATACGCAGTATTTT. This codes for CASSFWASTDTQYF.

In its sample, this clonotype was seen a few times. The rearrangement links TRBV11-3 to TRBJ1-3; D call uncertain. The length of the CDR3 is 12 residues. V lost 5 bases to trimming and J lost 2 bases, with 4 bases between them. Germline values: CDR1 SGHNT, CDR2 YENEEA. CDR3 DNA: TGTGCCAGCAGCCCCGCTGGAAACACCATATATTTT. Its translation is CASSPAGNTIYF.

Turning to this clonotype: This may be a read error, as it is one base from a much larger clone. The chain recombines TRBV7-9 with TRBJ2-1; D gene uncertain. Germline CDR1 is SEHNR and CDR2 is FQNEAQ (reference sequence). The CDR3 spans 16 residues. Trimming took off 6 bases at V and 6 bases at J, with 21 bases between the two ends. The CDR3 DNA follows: TGTGCCAGCAGTCCCTATGGCGGCCCTCTCTTCAATGAGCAGTTCTTC. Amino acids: CASSPYGGPLFNEQFF. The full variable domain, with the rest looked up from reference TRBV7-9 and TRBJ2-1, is DTGVSQNPRHKITKRGQNVTFRCDPISEHNRLYWYRQTLGQGPEFLTYFQNEAQLEKSRLLSDRFSAERPKGSFSTLEIQRTEQGDSAMYLCASSPYGGPLFNEQFFGPGTRLTVL.

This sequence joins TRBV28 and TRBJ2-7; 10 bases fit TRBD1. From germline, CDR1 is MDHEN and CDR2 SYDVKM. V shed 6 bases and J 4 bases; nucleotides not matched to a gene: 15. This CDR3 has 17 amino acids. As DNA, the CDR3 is TGTGCCAGCAGGATTTTACTCCCGCGACAGGGGGCTTACGAGCAGTACTTC. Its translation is CASRILLPRQGAYEQYF.

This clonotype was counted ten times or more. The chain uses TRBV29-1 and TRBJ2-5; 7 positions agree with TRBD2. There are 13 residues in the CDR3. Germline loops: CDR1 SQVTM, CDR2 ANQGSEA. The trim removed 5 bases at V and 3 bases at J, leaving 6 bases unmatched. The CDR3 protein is CSVRAGVEETQYF. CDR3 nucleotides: TGCAGCGTTCGCGCGGGGGTGGAAGAGACCCAGTACTTC.

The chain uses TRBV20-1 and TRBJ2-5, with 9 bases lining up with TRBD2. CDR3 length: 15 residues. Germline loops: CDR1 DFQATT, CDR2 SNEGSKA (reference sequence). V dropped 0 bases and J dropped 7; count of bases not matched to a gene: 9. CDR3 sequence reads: CSARDRLAGTVTQYF. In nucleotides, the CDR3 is TGCAGTGCTAGAGATCGGCTAGCGGGGACCGTGACCCAGTACTTC.

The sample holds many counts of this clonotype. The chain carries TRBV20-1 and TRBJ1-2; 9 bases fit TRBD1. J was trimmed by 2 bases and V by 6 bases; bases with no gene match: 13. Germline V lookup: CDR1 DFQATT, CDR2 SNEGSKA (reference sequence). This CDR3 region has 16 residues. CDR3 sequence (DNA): TGCAGTGCAACGTCCGGGACAGGGATGTCAAACTATGGCTACACCTTC. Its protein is CSATSGTGMSNYGYTF.

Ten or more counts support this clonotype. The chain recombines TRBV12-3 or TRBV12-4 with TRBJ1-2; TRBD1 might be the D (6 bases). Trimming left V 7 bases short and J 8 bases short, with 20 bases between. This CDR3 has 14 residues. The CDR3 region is CASNPGQTLGGYTF. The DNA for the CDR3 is TGTGCCAGCAACCCCGGACAGACACTGGGCGGCTACACCTTC.

CDR3 sequence reads: CASSFNSGGASQYF. The CDR3 bases are TGTGCCAGCAGCTTTAATAGCGGGGGGGCATCCCAGTACTTC. The chain employs TRBV7-2 and TRBJ2-5; 11 nucleotides line up with TRBD2. The CDR3 loop spans 14 amino acids. Germline CDR1 and CDR2: SGHTA and FQGNSA. V was pared by 3 bases and J by 9 bases, with 6 bases of the junction left unmatched.

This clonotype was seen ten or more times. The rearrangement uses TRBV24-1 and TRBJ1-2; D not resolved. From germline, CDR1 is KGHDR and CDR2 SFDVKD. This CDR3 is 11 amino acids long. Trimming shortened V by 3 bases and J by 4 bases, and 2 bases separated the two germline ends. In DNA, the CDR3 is TGTGCCACCAGTGATCCCTATGGCTACACCTTC. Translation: CATSDPYGYTF.